The 12 T cell receptor beta chains below all came from one sample that was sequenced in a study of shared T cell receptors in the human thymus. Data came from immunoSEQ multiplex PCR; TCRdb stores just in-frame clones and leaves some out. Here the sample spans hundreds of thousands of clones, about 80% being singletons. These data also formed part of another study, on human thymus T cells.

The sample was thymocytes. The receptors here all came from a boy under two years old with a congenital heart defect.

V usage is TRBV4-2 and J usage is TRBJ1-3; a possible D gene is TRBD1 (5 bases). The germline gives CDR1 LGHNA, CDR2 YNFKEQ. Deletions cut 0 bases from V and 1 base from J, with 10 bases between. The CDR3 is made up of 16 amino acids. The CDR3 DNA reads TGTGCCAGCAGCCAAGATCCGGGGGGTTCTGGAAACACCATATATTTT. Translating gives CASSQDPGGSGNTIYF.

This chain uses TRBV29-1 with TRBJ1-5; D is ambiguous. The V gene lost 4 bases and the J gene lost 2 bases, with 6 bases spanning the gap. The germline V gene has CDR1 SQVTM and CDR2 ANQGSEA. This CDR3 has 12 amino acids. CDR3 coding DNA: TGCAGCGTTGCCCAGGGCAATCAGCCCCAGCATTTT. It specifies CSVAQGNQPQHF.

The gene calls are TRBV6-5 and TRBJ1-5; 7 positions agree with TRBD1. This CDR3 is 14 amino acids long. V gave up 8 bases and J gave up 1 base; unmatched junction bases: 5. Per the germline V gene, CDR1 is MNHEY and CDR2 is SVGAGI. CDR3 in DNA: TGTGCCAGCCAGGGGGAAGGGAGCAATCAGCCCCAGCATTTT. This translates into CASQGEGSNQPQHF.

This chain links TRBV5-6 with TRBJ2-4; tentative D call: TRBD2 (5 bases). This CDR3 is 16 amino acids long. The V and J ends lost 0 bases and 0 bases respectively, with 10 bases between them. In germline, CDR1 is SGHDT, CDR2 YYEEEE. DNA for the CDR3: TGTGCCAGCAGCTTGGGGCGGGCTCTAGCCAAAAACATTCAGTACTTC. Residues: CASSLGRALAKNIQYF.

This chain joins TRBV7-2 and TRBJ2-3, with D unresolved. Per germline, CDR1 SGHTA and CDR2 FQGNSA. Trimming took 4 bases from V and 0 from J, leaving 20 bases between them. CDR3 length equals 18 residues. The DNA of the CDR3 is TGTGCCAGCAGCTCCCACCACCGTCCGCAGCGAAGCACAGATACGCAGTATTTT. Amino acids: CASSSHHRPQRSTDTQYF.

The chain has TRBV27 and TRBJ2-7; no firm D call. Trimming cost V 6 bases and J 2 bases, with 23 bases left between them. This CDR3 contains 17 residues. Germline-derived CDR1 and CDR2 are MNHEY and SMNVEV (reference sequence). Written as DNA, the CDR3 is TGTGCCAGCAGGAGTACTCTAGACGGTAAGGTCCCCTACGAGCAGTACTTC. Its protein product is CASRSTLDGKVPYEQYF.

The rearrangement joins TRBV4-2 to TRBJ2-3; TRBD2 matches at 13 bases. The CDR3 spans 19 residues. Germline V lookup: CDR1 LGHNA, CDR2 YNFKEQ. The trim removed 5 bases at V and 1 base at J, leaving 12 bases unmatched. CDR3 amino acids: CASSKLRTSGSVGTDTQYF. CDR3 DNA: TGTGCCAGCAGCAAATTACGGACTAGCGGGAGTGTAGGCACAGATACGCAGTATTTT.

V is TRBV30 and J is TRBJ2-7; no clear D gene. CDR3 length: 15 amino acids. Trimming cost V 1 base and J 0 bases, with 13 bases left between them. Germline V gene sequence: CDR1 GTSNPN, CDR2 SVGIG (reference sequence). The CDR3 sequence is CAWSAGAMGSYEQYF. The DNA of the CDR3 is TGTGCCTGGAGTGCGGGTGCTATGGGCTCCTACGAGCAGTACTTC.

The genes are TRBV19 and TRBJ1-4, with 7 nucleotides matching TRBD1. The trim removed 6 bases at V and 10 bases at J, leaving 5 bases unmatched. Germline lookup yields CDR1 LNHDA and CDR2 SQIVND (reference sequence). The CDR3 totals 12 residues. This CDR3 reads CASRGGGRKLFF. CDR3 DNA sequence: TGTGCCAGTAGAGGGGGCGGCAGAAAACTGTTTTTT.

The CDR3 loop is CASSQEVIAGSSYEQYF. The CDR3 DNA reads as TGTGCCAGCAGCCAAGAGGTGATAGCGGGCAGCTCCTACGAGCAGTACTTC. The rearrangement joins TRBV4-2 to TRBJ2-7, with 7 bases matching TRBD2. Per germline, CDR1 LGHNA and CDR2 YNFKEQ. J was trimmed by 0 bases and V by 0 bases; bases with no gene match: 8. The length of the CDR3 is 17 residues.

The chain couples TRBV28 to TRBJ2-7, with D maybe TRBD2 (6 bases). Germline CDR1 and CDR2: MDHEN and SYDVKM. V was clipped by 7 bases and J by 2 bases, with 15 bases between them. This CDR3 is 14 amino acids long. CDR3 residues: CASNRGTPPYEQYF. CDR3 nucleotide sequence: TGTGCCAGCAACCGTGGGACTCCCCCCTACGAGCAGTACTTC. The full variable domain, its missing parts supplied by reference TRBV28 and TRBJ2-7, is DVKVTQSSRYLVKRTGEKVFLECVQDMDHENMFWYRQDPGLGLRLIYFSYDVKMKEKGDIPEGYSVSREKKERFSLILESASTNQTSMYLCASNRGTPPYEQYFGPGTRLTVT.

The chain joins TRBV10-3 to TRBJ1-5; D is uncertain. Trimming left V 7 bases short and J 2 bases short, with 12 bases between. The CDR3 totals 14 residues. CDR1 ENHRY and CDR2 SYGVKD come from the germline V gene. The CDR3, as DNA: TGTGCCATCAACGGTGACAAGGGCAATCAGCCCCAGCATTTT. This sequence encodes CAINGDKGNQPQHF.